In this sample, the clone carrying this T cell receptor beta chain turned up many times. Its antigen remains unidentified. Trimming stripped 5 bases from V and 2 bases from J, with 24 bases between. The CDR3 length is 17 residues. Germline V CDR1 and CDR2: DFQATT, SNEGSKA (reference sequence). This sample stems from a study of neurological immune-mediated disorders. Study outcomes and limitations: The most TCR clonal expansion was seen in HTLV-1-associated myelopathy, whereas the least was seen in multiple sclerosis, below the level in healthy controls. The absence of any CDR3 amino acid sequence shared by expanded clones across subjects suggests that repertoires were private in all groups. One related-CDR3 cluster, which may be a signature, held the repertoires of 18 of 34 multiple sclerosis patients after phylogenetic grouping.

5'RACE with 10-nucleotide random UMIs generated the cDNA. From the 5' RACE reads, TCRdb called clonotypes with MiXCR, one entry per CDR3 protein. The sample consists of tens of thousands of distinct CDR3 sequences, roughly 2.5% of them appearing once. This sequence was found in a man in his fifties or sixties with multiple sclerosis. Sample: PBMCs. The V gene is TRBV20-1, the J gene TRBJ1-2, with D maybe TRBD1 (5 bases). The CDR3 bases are TGCAGTGCTCGCATCCCCCTGATCAGGGAGGGAAACTATGGCTACACCTTC. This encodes CSARIPLIREGNYGYTF.